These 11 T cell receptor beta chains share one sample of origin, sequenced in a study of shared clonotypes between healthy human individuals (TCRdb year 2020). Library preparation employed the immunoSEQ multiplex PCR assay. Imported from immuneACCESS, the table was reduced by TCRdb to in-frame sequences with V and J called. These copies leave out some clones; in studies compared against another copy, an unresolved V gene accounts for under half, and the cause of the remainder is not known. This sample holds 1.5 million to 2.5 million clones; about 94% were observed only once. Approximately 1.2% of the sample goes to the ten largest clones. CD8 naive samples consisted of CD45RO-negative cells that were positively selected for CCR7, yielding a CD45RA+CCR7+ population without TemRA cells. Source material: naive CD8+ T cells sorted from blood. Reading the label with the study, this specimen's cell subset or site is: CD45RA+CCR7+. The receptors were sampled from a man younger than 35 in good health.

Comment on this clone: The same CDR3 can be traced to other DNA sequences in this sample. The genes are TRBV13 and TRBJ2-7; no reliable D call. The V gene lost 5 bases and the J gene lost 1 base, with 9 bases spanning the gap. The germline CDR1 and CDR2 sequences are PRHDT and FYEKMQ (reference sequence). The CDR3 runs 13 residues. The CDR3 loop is CASSKGRSYEQYF. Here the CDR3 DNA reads TGTGCCAGCAGCAAAGGGCGGTCCTACGAGCAGTACTTC.

The CDR3 region is CASSLMVENTEAFF. CDR3 sequence (DNA): TGCGCCAGCAGCTTGATGGTGGAGAACACTGAAGCTTTCTTT. The J gene is TRBJ1-1, the V gene TRBV5-1; no definite D call. The germline gives CDR1 SGHRS, CDR2 YFSETQ. Trimming removed 1 base from V and 1 base from J, with 8 bases in between. There are 14 residues in the CDR3.

The CDR3 nucleotides are TGCGCCAGCAGCCCCGGGACTAGCGGGAGGATCCCAGATACGCAGTATTTT. Translation: CASSPGTSGRIPDTQYF. This chain joins TRBV10-2 and TRBJ2-3; 15 nucleotides align to TRBD2. The V gene end was trimmed by 6 bases and the J gene end by 4 bases; junction bases not matched to a gene: 8. CDR3 size: 17 residues. CDR1 is WSHSY and CDR2 is SAAADI in the germline V gene.

The CDR3 DNA follows: TGTGCCAGCAACGGGACTCCGTACGAGCAGTACTTC. Translated, it gives CASNGTPYEQYF. V is TRBV27 and J is TRBJ2-7; a weak D match, TRBD2 (6 bases). Germline V lookup: CDR1 MNHEY, CDR2 SMNVEV (reference sequence). Trimming shortened V by 7 bases and J by 4 bases, and 11 bases separated the two germline ends. This CDR3 contains 12 residues.

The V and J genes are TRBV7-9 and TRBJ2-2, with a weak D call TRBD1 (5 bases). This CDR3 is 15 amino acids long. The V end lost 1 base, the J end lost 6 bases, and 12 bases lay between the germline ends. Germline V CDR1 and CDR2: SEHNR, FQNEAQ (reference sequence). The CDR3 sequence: CASSLDPQGAGELFF. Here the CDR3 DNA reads TGTGCCAGCAGCTTAGATCCCCAGGGTGCCGGGGAGCTGTTTTTT.

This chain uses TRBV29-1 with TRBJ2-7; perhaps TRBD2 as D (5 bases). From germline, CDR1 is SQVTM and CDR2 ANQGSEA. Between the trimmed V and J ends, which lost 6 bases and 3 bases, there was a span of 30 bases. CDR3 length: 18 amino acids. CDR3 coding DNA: TGCAGCGTAATCCTACTAACCGGGGAGTCTGCCAGCCTCTACGAGCAGTACTTC. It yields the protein CSVILLTGESASLYEQYF.

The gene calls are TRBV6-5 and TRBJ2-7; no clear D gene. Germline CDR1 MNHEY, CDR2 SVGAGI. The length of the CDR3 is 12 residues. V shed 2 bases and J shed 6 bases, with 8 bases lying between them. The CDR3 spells CASSYNGPEQYF. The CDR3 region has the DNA TGTGCCAGCAGTTACAACGGGCCCGAGCAGTACTTC.

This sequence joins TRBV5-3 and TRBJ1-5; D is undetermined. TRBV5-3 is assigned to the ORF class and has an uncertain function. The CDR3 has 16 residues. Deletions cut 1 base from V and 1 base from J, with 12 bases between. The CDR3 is CARSLSLRLSNQPQHF. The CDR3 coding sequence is TGTGCCAGAAGCTTGAGTCTGAGACTCAGCAATCAGCCCCAGCATTTT.

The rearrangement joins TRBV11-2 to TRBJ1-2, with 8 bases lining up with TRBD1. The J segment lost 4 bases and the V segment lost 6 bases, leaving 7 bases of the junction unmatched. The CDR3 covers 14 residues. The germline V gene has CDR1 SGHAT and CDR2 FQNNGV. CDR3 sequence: CASSNRQGIYGYTF. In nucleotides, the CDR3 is TGTGCCAGCAGTAACCGACAGGGGATCTATGGCTACACCTTC.

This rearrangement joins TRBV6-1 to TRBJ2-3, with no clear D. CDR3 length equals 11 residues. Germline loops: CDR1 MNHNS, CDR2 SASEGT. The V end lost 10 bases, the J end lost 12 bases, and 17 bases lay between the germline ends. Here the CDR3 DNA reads TGTGCCACCGGCACCAATCTGGGCCAGTATTTT. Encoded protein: CATGTNLGQYF.

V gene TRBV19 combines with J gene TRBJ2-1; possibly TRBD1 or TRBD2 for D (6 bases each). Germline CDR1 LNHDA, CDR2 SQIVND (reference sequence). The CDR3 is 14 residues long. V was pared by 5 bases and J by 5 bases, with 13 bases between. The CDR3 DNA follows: TGTGCCAGTAGTTGGGGGGACACGAACAATGAGCAGTTCTTC. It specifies CASSWGDTNNEQFF.